This passage covers 21 T cell receptor beta chains from one sample sequenced in a study of cytomegalovirus exposure and HLA in healthy donors. PCR used 60 Vbeta primers and 13 Jbeta primers. The protocol was immunoSEQ multiplex PCR, while the TCRdb copy is restricted to in-frame clones and leaves out a portion. Of approximately 70,000 clones listed, around 66% are singletons. The specimen sequenced was PBMCs. These receptors all stem from a male donor in good health and CMV-seropositive.

The V call is TRBV7-2, the J call TRBJ2-7, with 12 positions matching TRBD1. The trim removed 4 bases at V and 7 bases at J, leaving 5 bases unmatched. Germline CDR1 SGHTA, CDR2 FQGNSA. The CDR3 runs to 14 residues. The CDR3 nucleotides are TGTGCCAGCAGCTCGGGACAGGGGGCGCGGGAGCAGTACTTC. It codes for CASSSGQGAREQYF.

J is TRBJ1-5 and V is TRBV19; D gene uncertain. CDR3 length equals 14 residues. Germline CDR1 and CDR2: LNHDA and SQIVND (reference sequence). V shed 6 bases and J shed 9 bases, with 18 bases lying between them. The CDR3, as DNA: TGTGCCAGTAGGGGAGCCGGCCCCCCTGGGCCCCAGCATTTT. Its protein is CASRGAGPPGPQHF.

The chain combines TRBV5-4 with TRBJ2-7, with D possibly being TRBD1 (6 bases). This CDR3 has 15 amino acids. The germline gives CDR1 SGHNT, CDR2 YYREEE (reference sequence). V lost 4 bases and J lost 2, with 16 bases in between. CDR3 sequence: CASSHRAGVTYEQYF. Here the CDR3 DNA reads TGTGCCAGCAGCCACAGAGCAGGGGTTACCTACGAGCAGTACTTC.

The chain has TRBV5-3 and TRBJ1-4; maybe TRBD1 (6 bases). TRBV5-3 is an ORF, and what it does is uncertain. The V gene lost 4 bases and the J gene lost 0 bases, with 25 bases spanning the gap. The CDR3 loop spans 20 amino acids. The CDR3, as DNA: TGTGCCAGAAGCCCTTCATGTCCCTTGGACAGCCCTGCAACTAATGAAAAACTGTTTTTT. Its translation: CARSPSCPLDSPATNEKLFF.

V and J are TRBV28 and TRBJ1-5; TRBD1 aligns across 7 bases. The CDR3 is made up of 17 amino acids. V lost 11 bases and J lost 4; bases outside the gene matches: 20. CDR1 and CDR2 from the germline V gene are MDHEN and SYDVKM. The CDR3 loop reads CACDQTGTPTENQPQHF. DNA of the CDR3: TGTGCCTGCGACCAGACAGGGACCCCCACTGAAAATCAGCCCCAGCATTTT.

The rearrangement links TRBV10-1 to TRBJ2-5; 7 bases are a match to TRBD2. This CDR3 is 13 amino acids long. Germline V gene lookup returns CDR1 WNHNN and CDR2 SYGVQD (reference sequence). Trimming at V came to 6 bases and at J to 7 bases, leaving 8 bases not matched to a gene. CDR3 amino acids: CASRLAPGGTQYF. In DNA, the CDR3 is TGCGCCAGCAGACTAGCGCCCGGCGGGACCCAGTACTTC.

The V and J genes are TRBV2 and TRBJ1-4; 9 bases line up with TRBD1. The CDR3 length is 16 residues. V lost 7 bases to trimming and J lost 0 bases; unmatched junction nucleotides: 6. The germline gives CDR1 SNHLY, CDR2 FYNNEI. The CDR3 DNA reads TGTGCCAGCACCGGACAGGGGACTGCAACTAATGAAAAACTGTTTTTT. It translates to CASTGQGTATNEKLFF. The full variable domain, completed using reference TRBV2 and TRBJ1-4, is EPEVTQTPSHQVTQMGQEVILRCVPISNHLYFYWYRQILGQKVEFLVSFYNNEISEKSEIFDDQFSVERPDGSNFTLKIRSTKLEDSAMYFCASTGQGTATNEKLFFGSGTQLSVL.

The chain joins TRBV5-1 to TRBJ2-3, with a possible D match to TRBD2 (7 bases). V lost 1 base and J lost 6, with 15 bases in between. The CDR3 contains 15 residues. Germline assignment: CDR1 SGHRS and CDR2 YFSETQ. Written as DNA, the CDR3 is TGCGCCAGCAGCTTGAGTGGGGGGGGGCCTGATACGCAGTATTTT. Amino acids: CASSLSGGGPDTQYF.

The J gene is TRBJ2-6, the V gene TRBV4-3; possible D gene TRBD1, 5 bases. This CDR3 has 16 residues. CDR1 is LGHNA, CDR2 YSLEER, per germline. The V and J ends lost 3 bases and 0 bases respectively, with 9 bases between them. This CDR3 is CASSQDISSGANVLTF. CDR3 sequence (DNA): TGCGCCAGCAGCCAGGACATTTCCTCTGGGGCCAACGTCCTGACTTTC.

The V gene is TRBV5-1, the J gene TRBJ2-1; 9 positions agree with TRBD2. There are 18 residues in the CDR3. Looked up from germline, CDR1 is SGHRS and CDR2 is YFSETQ. This CDR3 reads CISSLGGSGRSSYNEQFF. The CDR3, as DNA: TGCATCAGCAGCTTGGGGGGTAGCGGGAGATCCTCCTACAATGAGCAGTTCTTC. Filled out from reference TRBV5-1 and TRBJ2-1, the complete variable domain reads KAGVTQTPRYLIKTRGQQVTLSCSPISGHRSVSWYQQTPGQGLQFLFEYFSETQRNKGNFPGRFSGRQFSNSRSEMNVSTLELGDSALYLCISSLGGSGRSSYNEQFFGPGTRLTVL.

The rearrangement joins TRBV5-6 to TRBJ2-5; TRBD2 aligns across 11 bases. CDR3 length: 15 amino acids. Germline V gene lookup returns CDR1 SGHDT and CDR2 YYEEEE. V shed 0 bases and J 5 bases; nucleotides not matched to a gene: 3. The CDR3 protein is CASSLVAGGPETQYF. CDR3 coding DNA: TGTGCCAGCAGCTTGGTAGCGGGAGGGCCGGAGACCCAGTACTTC.

This clone was counted once. This rearrangement joins TRBV18 to TRBJ2-1; possible D gene TRBD1, 6 bases. This CDR3 has 15 residues. CDR1 and CDR2 (germline): KGHSH, LQKENI. V lost 6 bases to trimming and J lost 6 bases, with 18 bases between them. CDR3 sequence (DNA): TGTGCCAGCTCTATTCGTGAACAGGGCGGCAATGAGCAGTTCTTC. Encoded protein: CASSIREQGGNEQFF.

The genes are TRBV19 and TRBJ2-5; 7 bases fit TRBD1. This CDR3 region has 15 residues. V shed 2 bases, J shed 5 bases, and the junction held 8 bases outside the gene matches. Germline CDR1 is LNHDA and CDR2 is SQIVND (reference sequence). The CDR3 DNA reads TGTGCCAGTAGTATACGGCAGGGGGTAGGGGAGACCCAGTACTTC. It is translated as CASSIRQGVGETQYF.

The rearrangement uses TRBV14 and TRBJ1-2, with D possibly being TRBD1 (5 bases). V was pared by 1 base and J by 5 bases, with 14 bases between. Per the germline V gene, CDR1 is SGHDN and CDR2 is FVKESK. The CDR3 contains 15 residues. The CDR3 bases are TGTGCCAGCAGCCAAGGGGGCCGGGCGGAATATGGCTACACCTTC. Translation: CASSQGGRAEYGYTF.

The V and J genes are TRBV6-6 and TRBJ2-3, with 10 bases aligning to TRBD2. The ends lost 4 bases at V and 4 bases at J; junction bases unmatched: 5. Germline CDR1 reads MNHNY; CDR2 reads SVGAGI (reference sequence). The CDR3 covers 15 residues. This CDR3 reads CASSWASGRSDTQYF. Written as DNA, the CDR3 is TGTGCCAGCAGTTGGGCTAGCGGGAGATCAGATACGCAGTATTTT.

V is TRBV4-1 and J is TRBJ2-7; maybe TRBD2 (5 bases). The germline V gene encodes CDR1 MGHRA and CDR2 YSYEKL. The CDR3 totals 15 residues. Trimming took 0 bases from V and 3 from J, leaving 12 bases between them. The CDR3 loop is CASSQERTGYYEQYF. CDR3 bases: TGCGCCAGCAGCCAAGAACGGACGGGATACTACGAGCAGTACTTC.

This rearrangement joins TRBV10-3 to TRBJ2-5, with D possibly being TRBD1 (6 bases). Germline assignment: CDR1 ENHRY and CDR2 SYGVKD. The V gene lost 6 bases and the J gene lost 8 bases, with 13 bases spanning the gap. The CDR3 is made up of 12 amino acids. The CDR3 sequence is CAIRDSGGTQYF. Written as DNA, the CDR3 is TGTGCCATCAGGGACAGTGGAGGAACCCAGTACTTC.

V usage is TRBV6-5 and J usage is TRBJ1-2; D unresolved. The germline V and J ends were trimmed by 5 bases and 7 bases, with 14 bases remaining between them. Germline CDR1 is MNHEY and CDR2 is SVGAGI. This CDR3 has 13 residues. CDR3 sequence (DNA): TGTGCCAGCAGTCGCTCCGAGGATGGTGGCTACACCTTC. Translated: CASSRSEDGGYTF.

The V gene is TRBV5-6, the J gene TRBJ1-2; 7 nucleotides align to TRBD1. V was pared by 4 bases and J by 6 bases, with 6 bases of the junction left unmatched. In germline, CDR1 is SGHDT, CDR2 YYEEEE. The CDR3 runs 13 residues. The CDR3 coding sequence is TGTGCCAGCAGCCCCTCCGGGACAGATGGCTACACCTTC. Its translation is CASSPSGTDGYTF.

The rearrangement links TRBV7-2 to TRBJ2-3; 7 bases align to TRBD1. Germline trimming cut 1 base from V and 0 bases from J; bases unmatched to any gene: 13. The CDR3 spans 19 residues. The germline CDR1 and CDR2 sequences are SGHTA and FQGNSA. CDR3 DNA: TGTGCCAGCAGCTTAGGACCCCCCCGACAGGGCACTAGCACAGATACGCAGTATTTT. Translation gives CASSLGPPRQGTSTDTQYF.

The chain joins TRBV6-5 to TRBJ1-6; D remains ambiguous. The CDR3 is 14 amino acids. V was trimmed by 0 bases and J by 7 bases, leaving 7 bases between them. Germline assignment: CDR1 MNHEY and CDR2 SVGAGI. This CDR3 is CASSYSEENSPLHF. For the CDR3, the DNA is TGTGCCAGCAGTTACTCGGAGGAAAATTCACCCCTCCACTTT.